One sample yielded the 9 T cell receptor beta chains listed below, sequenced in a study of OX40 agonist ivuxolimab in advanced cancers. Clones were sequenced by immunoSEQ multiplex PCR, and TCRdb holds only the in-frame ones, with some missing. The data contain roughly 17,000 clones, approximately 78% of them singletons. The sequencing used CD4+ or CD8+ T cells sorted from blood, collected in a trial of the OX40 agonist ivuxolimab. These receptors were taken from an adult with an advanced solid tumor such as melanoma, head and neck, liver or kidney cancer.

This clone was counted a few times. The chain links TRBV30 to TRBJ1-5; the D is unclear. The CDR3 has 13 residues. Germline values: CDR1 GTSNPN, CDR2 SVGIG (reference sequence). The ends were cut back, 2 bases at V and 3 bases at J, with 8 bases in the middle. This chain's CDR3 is CAWSPMFNQPQHF. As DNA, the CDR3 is TGTGCCTGGAGTCCCATGTTCAATCAGCCCCAGCATTTT.

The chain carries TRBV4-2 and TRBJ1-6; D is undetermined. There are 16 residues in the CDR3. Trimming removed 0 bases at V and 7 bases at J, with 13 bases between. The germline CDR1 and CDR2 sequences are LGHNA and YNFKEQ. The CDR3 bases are TGTGCCAGCAGCCAAGATGGTGGCATCGTAAATTCACCCCTCCACTTT. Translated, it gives CASSQDGGIVNSPLHF.

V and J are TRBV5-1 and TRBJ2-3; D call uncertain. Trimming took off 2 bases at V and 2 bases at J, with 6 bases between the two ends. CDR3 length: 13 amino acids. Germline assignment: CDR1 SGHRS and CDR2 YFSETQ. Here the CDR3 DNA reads TGCGCCAGCAGCTTCGTTACCACAGATACGCAGTATTTT. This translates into CASSFVTTDTQYF.

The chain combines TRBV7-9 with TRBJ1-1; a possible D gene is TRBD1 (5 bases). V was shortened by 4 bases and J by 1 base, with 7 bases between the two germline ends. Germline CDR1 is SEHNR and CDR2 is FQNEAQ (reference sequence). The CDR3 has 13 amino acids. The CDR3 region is CASSYGGNTEAFF. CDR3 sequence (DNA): TGTGCCAGCAGCTACGGGGGGAACACTGAAGCTTTCTTT.

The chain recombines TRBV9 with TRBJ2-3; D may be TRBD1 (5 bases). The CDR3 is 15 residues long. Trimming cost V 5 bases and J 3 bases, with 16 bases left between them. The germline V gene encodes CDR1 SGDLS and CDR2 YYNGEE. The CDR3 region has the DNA TGTGCCAGCAGTACATGGCAGGGTTGGACAGATACGCAGTATTTT. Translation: CASSTWQGWTDTQYF.

The CDR3 reads CAIRTSGRAWGDTQYF. The CDR3 nucleotides are TGTGCCATCAGAACTAGCGGGAGGGCCTGGGGAGATACGCAGTATTTT. This chain joins TRBV10-3 and TRBJ2-3, with 13 bases fitting TRBD2. Looked up from germline, CDR1 is ENHRY and CDR2 is SYGVKD. CDR3 length: 16 residues. The V segment lost 6 bases and the J segment 5 bases; nucleotides outside the gene matches: 8.

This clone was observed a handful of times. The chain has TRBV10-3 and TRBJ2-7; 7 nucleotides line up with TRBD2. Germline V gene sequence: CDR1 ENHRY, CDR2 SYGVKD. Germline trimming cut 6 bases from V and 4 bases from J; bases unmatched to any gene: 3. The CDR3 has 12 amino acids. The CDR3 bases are TGTGCCATCAGCGGGGAGGGGTACGAGCAGTACTTC. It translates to CAISGEGYEQYF.

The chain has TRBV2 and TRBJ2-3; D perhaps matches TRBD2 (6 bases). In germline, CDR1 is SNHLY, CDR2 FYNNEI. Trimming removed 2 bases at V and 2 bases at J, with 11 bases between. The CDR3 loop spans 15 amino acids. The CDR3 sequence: CASSEPGGDTDTQYF. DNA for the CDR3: TGTGCCAGCAGTGAACCCGGCGGGGACACAGATACGCAGTATTTT.

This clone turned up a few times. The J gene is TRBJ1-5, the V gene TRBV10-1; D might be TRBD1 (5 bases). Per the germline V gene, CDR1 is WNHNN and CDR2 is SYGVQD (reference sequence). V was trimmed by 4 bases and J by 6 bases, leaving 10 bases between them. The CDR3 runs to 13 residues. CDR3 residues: CASSGGVGQPQHF. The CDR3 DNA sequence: TGCGCCAGCAGTGGAGGGGTCGGTCAGCCCCAGCATTTT.